A selection of T cell receptor beta chains follows, all from one sample in a study of response to subunit inactivated influenza vaccine. TCRdb independently ran MiXCR on the RT-PCR reads; one entry per CDR3 protein. The sample shows almost 250,000 distinct CDR3 sequences, more than 9% of them seen only once. The material sequenced was non-naive T cells sorted from PBMCs, taken 14 to 15 days before vaccination. The receptors stem from a man aged 50-59 years who received an inactivated influenza vaccine. Each CDR3 is given with its conserved first and last residue. The D gene is left open where the match is weak. The size entry is marked missing in some rows and otherwise reads once, few, many or a size class.

clone size	V gene	CDR3 length	D gene	J gene	CDR3 protein	CDR3 DNA
few	TRBV6-2/TRBV6-3	14	TRBD2	TRBJ2-1	CASASGTLDNEQFF	TGTGCCAGCGCGAGCGGGACCTTGGACAATGAGCAGTTCTTC
-	TRBV10-3	16	-	TRBJ1-1	CAISETHGGWDTEAFF	TGTGCCATCAGTGAGACGCACGGGGGCTGGGACACTGAAGCTTTCTTT
many	TRBV5-1	15	TRBD2	TRBJ2-1	CASSLDLAGGNEQFF	TGCGCCAGCAGCTTGGACCTAGCGGGGGGGAATGAGCAGTTCTTC
many	TRBV11-3	15	TRBD1	TRBJ2-1	CASSLGAQGAYEQFF	TGTGCCAGCAGCTTAGGAGCTCAGGGGGCGTATGAGCAGTTCTTC
few	TRBV5-1	14	TRBD1	TRBJ2-5	CASSPDRVDETQYF	TGCGCCAGCAGCCCGGACAGGGTTGATGAGACCCAGTACTTC
many	TRBV20-1	13	TRBD1	TRBJ1-1	CSAWDRGHTEAFF	TGCAGTGCTTGGGACAGGGGCCACACTGAAGCTTTCTTT
few	TRBV4-3	13	-	TRBJ2-1	CASSRRLVYEQFF	TGCGCCAGCAGCCGCCGACTAGTTTATGAGCAGTTCTTC
-	TRBV20-1	13	TRBD2	TRBJ2-7	CSAQLAGIYEQYF	TGCAGTGCACAACTAGCGGGAATTTACGAGCAGTACTTC
-	TRBV29-1	14	-	TRBJ1-3	CSATYGGSGNTIYF	TGCAGCGCCACGTATGGAGGCTCTGGAAACACCATATATTTT
-	TRBV15	13	-	TRBJ2-5	CATSWGTGETQYF	TGTGCCACCAGCTGGGGAACAGGAGAGACCCAGTACTTC
-	TRBV19	15	TRBD2	TRBJ2-1	CASSASGRAVNEQFF	TGTGCCAGTAGTGCCAGCGGGAGGGCCGTTAATGAGCAGTTCTTC
-	TRBV20-1	14	-	TRBJ1-6	CSASAPFYNSPLHF	TGCAGTGCTAGCGCACCCTTCTATAATTCACCCCTCCACTTT
medium-sized	TRBV11-2	15	-	TRBJ2-1	CASSSYRDSVNEQFF	TGTGCCAGCAGCTCATACCGGGACTCCGTCAATGAGCAGTTCTTC
-	TRBV18	12	-	TRBJ2-5	CASSPQGKTQYF	TGTGCCAGCTCACCACAGGGGAAGACCCAGTACTTC
many	TRBV4-3	15	TRBD2	TRBJ2-7	CASSQQYGGAYEQYF	TGCGCCAGCAGCCAACAATACGGGGGGGCCTACGAGCAGTACTTC
-	TRBV12-3/TRBV12-4	13	-	TRBJ1-1	CASSRPGVVEAFF	TGTGCCAGCAGTCGTCCGGGGGTGGTTGAAGCTTTCTTT
few	TRBV25-1	15	-	TRBJ1-5	CASSDGRHINQPQHF	TGTGCCAGCAGTGACGGTAGACACATCAATCAGCCCCAGCATTTT
many	TRBV5-1	16	TRBD1	TRBJ1-1	CASSRGTGGWDTEAFF	TGCGCCAGCAGCCGCGGGACAGGGGGCTGGGACACTGAAGCTTTCTTT
-	TRBV6-1	14	TRBD1	TRBJ2-7	CASTPRDRGYEQYF	TGTGCCAGCACTCCCCGGGACAGGGGTTACGAGCAGTACTTC
few	TRBV29-1	11	-	TRBJ1-2	CSVPVGLGYTF	TGCAGCGTTCCGGTTGGGCTCGGCTACACCTTC
-	TRBV30	15	-	TRBJ2-3	CAWSPTAFSTDTQYF	TGTGCCTGGAGCCCGACAGCCTTTAGCACAGATACGCAGTATTTT
few	TRBV20-1	12	-	TRBJ1-1	CSTRQANTEAFF	TGCAGTACAAGACAGGCTAACACTGAAGCTTTCTTT
few	TRBV6-1	15	TRBD1	TRBJ2-7	CASSEGQGFAYEQYF	TGTGCCAGCAGTGAAGGACAGGGCTTCGCCTACGAGCAGTACTTC
-	TRBV2	17	-	TRBJ2-1	CASSEFGGYSSYNEQFF	TGTGCCAGCAGTGAATTTGGGGGGTATAGCTCCTACAATGAGCAGTTCTTC
few	TRBV7-2	16	-	TRBJ1-5	CASSPIGRGAGEPQHF	TGTGCCAGCAGCCCAATTGGCCGGGGGGCAGGGGAGCCCCAGCATTTT
many	TRBV18	17	TRBD2	TRBJ2-1	CASSPTSGTAPYNEQFF	TGTGCCAGCTCACCCACTAGCGGGACCGCCCCTTACAATGAGCAGTTCTTC
few	TRBV6-5	14	-	TRBJ1-4	CASSYGATNEKLFF	TGTGCCAGCAGTTACGGGGCAACTAATGAAAAACTGTTTTTT
-	TRBV5-1	19	TRBD2	TRBJ2-7	CASSLDGLAGGFKGYEQYF	TGCGCCAGCAGCTTGGACGGACTAGCGGGCGGTTTTAAGGGATACGAGCAGTACTTC
few	TRBV3-1	15	TRBD1	TRBJ1-5	CASSQGTGGRQPQHF	TGTGCCAGCAGCCAAGGGACAGGGGGCAGGCAGCCCCAGCATTTT
many	TRBV4-3	13	-	TRBJ2-5	CASSQADGETQYF	TGCGCCAGCAGCCAAGCGGACGGGGAGACCCAGTACTTC
-	TRBV6-1	11	-	TRBJ1-1	CASSEKMRAFF	TGTGCCAGCAGTGAAAAGATGAGGGCTTTCTTT
-	TRBV20-1	15	TRBD2	TRBJ2-2	CSAGGTSGATGELFF	TGCAGTGCTGGGGGGACTAGCGGGGCGACCGGGGAGCTGTTTTTT